These T cell receptor beta chains were read from a single sample in a study of T cell responses to AZD1222 COVID-19 vaccine. Assay: immunoSEQ multiplex PCR; the TCRdb copy retains only in-frame clones and omits some. Among roughly 99,000 clones listed, around 93% were seen once. The sample consisted of peripheral blood, taken 28 days after the second AZD1222 dose. These receptors originate from an adult who received the AZD1222 COVID-19 vaccine. Each CDR3 is given with its conserved first and last residue. A D gene is named only where the DNA matches it firmly. Rows may omit the clone size; those that give it use once, few, many or a size class.

v_call	clone_size	j_call	d_call	cdr3_nt	cdr3_aa
TRBV30	.	TRBJ1-5	.	TGTGCCTGGAGTGAATGGGGAGGCAGCAATCAGCCCCAGCATTTT	CAWSEWGGSNQPQHF
TRBV11-3	.	TRBJ2-1	.	TGTGCCAGCAGCCCCCCCCGTTACAATGAGCAGTTCTTC	CASSPPRYNEQFF
TRBV5-1	.	TRBJ2-3	.	TGCGCCAGCAGACGAGAAGGACAAACAGATACGCAGTATTTT	CASRREGQTDTQYF
TRBV5-4	once	TRBJ2-3	TRBD2	TGTGCCAGCAGCTTTCCCCATAAGGGAGGGTCCTCTAGCACAGATACGCAGTATTTT	CASSFPHKGGSSSTDTQYF
TRBV4-1	.	TRBJ1-2	.	TGCGCCAGCAGCCAAGATGGAGGGCCGATCTATGGCTACACCTTC	CASSQDGGPIYGYTF
TRBV29-1	.	TRBJ2-1	TRBD1	TGCAGCGTTGGCAGGGGGCCCTACAATGAGCAGTTCTTC	CSVGRGPYNEQFF
TRBV12-5	.	TRBJ2-1	.	TGTGCTAGTGGTTTGGTACCGGAGGGATCCTACAATGAGCAGTTCTTC	CASGLVPEGSYNEQFF
TRBV18	.	TRBJ1-5	.	TGTGCCAGCTCAATAGACCGAAATCAGCCCCAGCATTTT	CASSIDRNQPQHF
TRBV27	.	TRBJ1-2	TRBD1	TGTGCCAGCAGTCCCCCAGGGGGGAACTATGGCTACACCTTC	CASSPPGGNYGYTF
TRBV27	.	TRBJ1-6	.	TGTGCCAGCAGTCAGACGACAGCAACTTATAATTCACCCCTCCACTTT	CASSQTTATYNSPLHF
TRBV15	.	TRBJ1-1	.	TGTGCCACCAGCAGAGGGGGGGCAGCAAGACTCACTGAAGCTTTCTTT	CATSRGGAARLTEAFF
TRBV3-1/TRBV3-2	.	TRBJ1-4	.	TGTGCCAGCAGCCGCGTTCTTGGTGAAAAACTGTTTTTT	CASSRVLGEKLFF
TRBV6-5	few	TRBJ2-7	TRBD2	TGTGCCAGCGAGGATACTAGCGGGGGGGCCCACGAGCAGTACTTC	CASEDTSGGAHEQYF
TRBV5-1	.	TRBJ1-2	.	TGCGCCAGCAGAATGACCGATTCGGTTAGGCTTTGGTATGGCTACACCTTC	CASRMTDSVRLWYGYTF
TRBV10-3	.	TRBJ1-2	.	TGTGCCATCAGGGGGGACTATGGCTACACCTTC	CAIRGDYGYTF
TRBV27	.	TRBJ2-1	.	TGTGCCAGCAGTTCCCTCGGCCCCTACAATGAGCAGTTCTTC	CASSSLGPYNEQFF
TRBV4-3	.	TRBJ2-3	TRBD2	TGCGCCAGCAGCTCAGGACTAGCGGAGCCCACAGATACGCAGTATTTT	CASSSGLAEPTDTQYF
TRBV4-3	.	TRBJ1-1	.	TGCGCCAGCAGCCAAGTTATAGGGGGGGCTCCCGAAGCTTTCTTT	CASSQVIGGAPEAFF
TRBV6-5	.	TRBJ2-5	TRBD1	TGTGCCAGCAGCCTACTAAGGGGGCAGGAGACCCAGTACTTC	CASSLLRGQETQYF
TRBV20-1	.	TRBJ2-1	.	TGCAGTGCGGACACTTACAATGAGCAGTTCTTC	CSADTYNEQFF
TRBV5-5	.	TRBJ2-7	.	TGTGCCAGCAGCTCCCTAACGGGCAGGTACTACGAGCAGTACTTC	CASSSLTGRYYEQYF
TRBV30	.	TRBJ1-6	.	TGTGCCTGGGGGTTGATGGATTCACCCCTCCACTTT	CAWGLMDSPLHF
TRBV28	.	TRBJ1-3	TRBD1	TGTGCCAGCAGTCCATCCGGACAGGCCTCTGGAAACACCATATATTTT	CASSPSGQASGNTIYF
TRBV20-1	.	TRBJ2-3	TRBD2	TGCAGTGCTAGTCCCCTGACTAGCGAGGTGGATACGCAGTATTTT	CSASPLTSEVDTQYF
TRBV27	.	TRBJ2-3	TRBD2	TGTGCCAGCAGGATACTAGCGGGAGAGACAGATACGCAGTATTTT	CASRILAGETDTQYF
TRBV3-1/TRBV3-2	.	TRBJ1-2	.	TGTGCCAGCAGCCAACGTCAGCGAAACTATGGCTACACCTTC	CASSQRQRNYGYTF
TRBV15	.	TRBJ2-1	TRBD1	TGTGCCACCAGCAGAGATCAGGGGGACTACAATGAGCAGTTCTTC	CATSRDQGDYNEQFF
TRBV7-2	.	TRBJ2-1	.	TGTGCCAGCAGCTCAGGCATGCGGGTGGATGAGCAGTTCTTC	CASSSGMRVDEQFF
TRBV12-5	.	TRBJ2-7	.	TGTGCTAGTGGTTTCCCTCCCCTTTTCGAGCAGTACTTC	CASGFPPLFEQYF
TRBV5-6	.	TRBJ1-1	.	TGTGCCAGCCAGGAGCGGGGGATGAACACTGAAGCTTTCTTT	CASQERGMNTEAFF
TRBV2	.	TRBJ2-2	.	TGTGCCAGCAGTGAAGAGGGTAACACCGGGGAGCTGTTTTTT	CASSEEGNTGELFF
TRBV6-2/TRBV6-3	.	TRBJ1-5	.	TGTGCCAGCAGTTCTTTGGACACTGGAGATCAGCCCCAGCATTTT	CASSSLDTGDQPQHF
TRBV7-2	.	TRBJ1-4	.	TGTGCCAGCAGCTTAGACGGGTCACCGAATGAAAAACTGTTTTTT	CASSLDGSPNEKLFF
TRBV7-8	.	TRBJ2-7	TRBD1	TGTGCCAGCAGCTTGTGGACAGGGGGCCTGTTGGAGCAGTACTTC	CASSLWTGGLLEQYF
TRBV10-2	.	TRBJ2-3	.	TGCGCCAGCAGTGAGTCAACTACCACAGATACGCAGTATTTT	CASSESTTTDTQYF
TRBV27	.	TRBJ2-1	.	TGTGCCAGCAGTTCCGCAGGGCACAATGAGCAGTTCTTC	CASSSAGHNEQFF
TRBV19	.	TRBJ1-5	.	TGTGCCAGTAGTAAGGGGGGCATAAACAATCAGCCCCAGCATTTT	CASSKGGINNQPQHF
TRBV2	.	TRBJ2-3	.	TGTGCCAGCAGTGACTCTTGGCCAGATACGCAGTATTTT	CASSDSWPDTQYF
TRBV28	.	TRBJ1-6	.	TGTGCCGTCCCGGACGGGAAGAGCTCCTATAATTCACCCCTCCACTTT	CAVPDGKSSYNSPLHF
TRBV27	.	TRBJ1-2	.	TGTGCCAGCAGTTTAGAGGGACGGGGTGGCTACACCTTC	CASSLEGRGGYTF
TRBV29-1	.	TRBJ2-1	TRBD1	TGCAGCGGGACAGGGAGCTCCTACAATGAGCAGTTCTTC	CSGTGSSYNEQFF
TRBV5-1	.	TRBJ1-5	.	TGCGCCAGCAGCTTGGATTTGAATCAGCCCCAGCATTTT	CASSLDLNQPQHF
TRBV27	.	TRBJ1-2	.	TGTGCCAGCAGTCCTACAGGGCACTATGGCTACACCTTC	CASSPTGHYGYTF
TRBV7-2	.	TRBJ1-3	.	TGTGCCAGCAGCTACCGCCTGTCGGGCTCTGGAAACACCATATATTTT	CASSYRLSGSGNTIYF
TRBV11-2	.	TRBJ2-2	TRBD1	TGTGCCAGCAGCTTTTCCGGGACAGGGCGTACCGGGGAGCTGTTTTTT	CASSFSGTGRTGELFF
TRBV19	.	TRBJ2-1	TRBD2	TGTGCCAGTAATACGGGGGGAACCGCCTACAATGAGCAGTTCTTC	CASNTGGTAYNEQFF